Each of the 26 T cell receptor beta chains below was sequenced from the same sample in a study of CD8 T cells in ankylosing spondylitis. Antigen specificity for these receptors is unknown. Study outcomes and limitations: What appeared characteristic of ankylosing spondylitis blood was a TCR beta motif of seven to nine highly homologous variants.

One entry per CDR3 protein, called by TCRdb with MiXCR from the 5' RACE reads. The data hold 700,000 or so distinct CDR3 sequences, with around 17% observed a single time. The sequencing input was blood, either unsorted or a sorted T cell fraction (not recorded which). The source is a male donor with ankylosing spondylitis.

V is TRBV5-1 and J is TRBJ2-1, with 10 bases matching TRBD2. The CDR3 is 14 residues long. Germline V gene lookup returns CDR1 SGHRS and CDR2 YFSETQ. V was clipped by 7 bases and J by 2 bases; unmatched bases: 3. CDR3 sequence reads: CASGTSDPYNEQFF. The DNA for the CDR3 is TGCGCCAGCGGGACTAGCGACCCCTACAATGAGCAGTTCTTC.

J is TRBJ2-3 and V is TRBV6-1; 10 bases are a match to TRBD2. This CDR3 has 13 residues. V shed 11 bases and J 2 bases; nucleotides not matched to a gene: 4. Germline V gene data show CDR1 as MNHNS and CDR2 as SASEGT. The CDR3 DNA reads as TGTGCCGGGGGACTAGCGAACACAGATACGCAGTATTTT. Amino acids: CAGGLANTDTQYF.

This clonotype was detected a few times. This sequence joins TRBV4-3 and TRBJ2-7, with D possibly TRBD2 on 5 matching bases. V was clipped by 0 bases and J by 7 bases, with 19 bases between them. This CDR3 is built from 16 residues. Germline V gene sequence: CDR1 LGHNA, CDR2 YSLEER. The CDR3 protein is CASSQDLGAQLGEQYF. CDR3 DNA: TGCGCCAGCAGCCAAGATTTGGGCGCCCAACTAGGAGAGCAGTACTTC.

The CDR3 loop is CASSESSGVRVGYEQYF. The CDR3 DNA reads TGTGCCAGCAGTGAAAGTAGCGGGGTGCGCGTTGGGTACGAGCAGTACTTC. V usage is TRBV2 and J usage is TRBJ2-7, with TRBD2 identical over 8 bases. The V segment lost 2 bases and the J segment 4 bases; nucleotides outside the gene matches: 13. The CDR3 is 17 residues long. The germline V gene has CDR1 SNHLY and CDR2 FYNNEI.

The chain has TRBV20-1 and TRBJ1-5; 7 bases match TRBD1. The junction had 6 bases not matched to a gene; V was cut back by 6 bases and J by 4 bases. Germline V gives CDR1 DFQATT, CDR2 SNEGSKA (reference sequence). This CDR3 has 13 amino acids. The CDR3 loop reads CSARQGGNQPQHF. The CDR3 bases are TGCAGTGCCAGACAGGGAGGGAATCAGCCCCAGCATTTT.

This clonotype has a handful of counts. The chain has TRBV29-1 and TRBJ1-1; D is unresolved. CDR3 length equals 12 residues. CDR1 is SQVTM, CDR2 ANQGSEA, per germline. V dropped 4 bases and J dropped 6 bases, with 12 bases sitting between them. The CDR3 sequence is CSVVERRSEAFF. The CDR3 DNA reads TGCAGCGTTGTAGAGAGGAGGTCTGAAGCTTTCTTT.

This clonotype was recorded only once. The chain employs TRBV19 and TRBJ2-7; D gene uncertain. Trimming took off 4 bases at V and 5 bases at J, with 12 bases between the two ends. Germline V gives CDR1 LNHDA, CDR2 SQIVND (reference sequence). This CDR3 is built from 13 residues. The CDR3 is CASSKKGSHEQYF. DNA of the CDR3: TGTGCCAGTAGTAAGAAGGGTTCCCACGAGCAGTACTTC.

The chain has TRBV18 and TRBJ1-2; a weak D match, TRBD1 (5 bases). Looked up from germline, CDR1 is KGHSH and CDR2 is LQKENI. The CDR3 extends over 15 amino acids. Trimming stripped 0 bases from V and 1 base from J, with 9 bases between. The CDR3 DNA is TGTGCCAGCTCACCACCCCGCGACAGTAACTATGGCTACACCTTC. It specifies CASSPPRDSNYGYTF.

In its sample, this clonotype was seen a few times. The chain has TRBV20-1 and TRBJ1-2, with unresolved D. Germline V gene data show CDR1 as DFQATT and CDR2 as SNEGSKA (reference sequence). The CDR3 sequence is 13 residues long. V was shortened by 6 bases and J by 6 bases, with 17 bases between the two germline ends. Here the CDR3 reads CSADADHVDGYTF. CDR3 coding DNA: TGCAGTGCCGATGCGGACCACGTCGATGGCTACACCTTC.

J is TRBJ1-3 and V is TRBV27; D is uncertain. The CDR3 spans 13 residues. Trimming took off 8 bases at V and 4 bases at J, with 12 bases between the two ends. The germline gives CDR1 MNHEY, CDR2 SMNVEV (reference sequence). The CDR3 DNA reads TGTGCCAGCCGCCCTATCAACGGAAACACCATATATTTT. As protein: CASRPINGNTIYF.

J is TRBJ2-7 and V is TRBV18; 7 nucleotides line up with TRBD2. The CDR3 has 15 residues. The V gene's germline CDR1 is KGHSH and CDR2 LQKENI. V shed 2 bases, J shed 4 bases, and the junction held 8 bases outside the gene matches. CDR3 bases: TGTGCCAGCTCACCATCGGGCTCCGGGGGGTACGAGCAGTACTTC. The encoded protein is CASSPSGSGGYEQYF.

V gene TRBV4-1 combines with J gene TRBJ2-2, with 11 bases that match TRBD1. From germline, CDR1 is MGHRA and CDR2 YSYEKL. V dropped 4 bases and J dropped 9; count of bases not matched to a gene: 7. This CDR3 is built from 15 residues. CDR3 amino acids: CASSRGTGGSRELFF. The CDR3 nucleotides are TGCGCCAGCAGCCGAGGGACAGGGGGTAGTCGGGAGCTGTTTTTT.

This clonotype has ten or more counts. The rearrangement uses TRBV7-2 and TRBJ2-4; D remains ambiguous. Trimming took 4 bases from V and 7 from J, leaving 5 bases between them. Germline V gives CDR1 SGHTA, CDR2 FQGNSA. The CDR3 has 11 residues. The CDR3 DNA reads TGTGCCAGCAGCTCAAATAACATTCAGTACTTC. Protein: CASSSNNIQYF.

This clonotype appeared a single time. V usage is TRBV5-1 and J usage is TRBJ2-7, with 14 bases identical to TRBD2. The germline V gene has CDR1 SGHRS and CDR2 YFSETQ. This CDR3 has 20 amino acids. V was clipped by 4 bases and J by 1 base; unmatched bases: 16. In nucleotides, the CDR3 is TGCGCCAGCAGCCCGCGTTTGACTAGCGGGAGGGCCTATGCTTCCTACGAGCAGTACTTC. Its protein is CASSPRLTSGRAYASYEQYF.

This clonotype was counted only a few times. The chain links TRBV20-1 to TRBJ2-3; the match to TRBD1 covers 9 bases. The ends lost 4 bases at V and 2 bases at J; junction bases unmatched: 16. Germline CDR1 reads DFQATT; CDR2 reads SNEGSKA (reference sequence). This CDR3 comprises 18 residues. The CDR3 nucleotides read TGCAGTGCTATGGACAGGGGCCATTTGTTCGCCACCACAGATACGCAGTATTTT. The encoded protein is CSAMDRGHLFATTDTQYF.

The rearrangement joins TRBV11-2 to TRBJ1-2, with 7 nucleotides matching TRBD1. The trim removed 4 bases at V and 7 bases at J, leaving 12 bases unmatched. Germline V gene sequence: CDR1 SGHAT, CDR2 FQNNGV. The CDR3 runs to 15 residues. The CDR3 here is CASSSATGSLRGYTF. CDR3 in DNA: TGTGCCAGCAGCTCCGCGACAGGGAGTTTGCGTGGCTACACCTTC.

Comment on this clonotype: It may be a read error: a sequence one base away is much more abundant. The chain joins TRBV4-2 to TRBJ1-1, with 7 bases identical to TRBD1. Germline CDR1 reads LGHNA; CDR2 reads YNFKEQ. CDR3 length: 12 residues. Trimming at V came to 3 bases and at J to 5 bases, leaving 0 bases not matched to a gene. In DNA form, the CDR3 reads TGTGCCAGCAGCCAGACAGGGACTGAAGCTTTCTTT. Translated: CASSQTGTEAFF.

The rearrangement joins TRBV3-1 to TRBJ1-1; tentative D call: TRBD1 (5 bases). V lost 0 bases and J lost 11, with 10 bases in between. This CDR3 has 12 amino acids. Germline values: CDR1 LGHDT, CDR2 YNNKEL (reference sequence). DNA of the CDR3: TGTGCCAGCAGCCAAGATCAGGGCGCCGCTTTCTTT. Translated: CASSQDQGAAFF.

This clonotype was detected a few times. The chain recombines TRBV28 with TRBJ1-4; TRBD1 matches 11 bases. The CDR3 sequence is 17 residues long. With 4 bases clipped from V and 3 bases from J, the junction kept 7 bases outside the gene matches. CDR1 and CDR2 from the germline V gene are MDHEN and SYDVKM. DNA of the CDR3: TGTGCCAGCAGTTCCGGGACAGGGGGGTGGTCTAATGAAAAACTGTTTTTT. Residues: CASSSGTGGWSNEKLFF. Using reference TRBV28 and TRBJ1-4 for the parts outside the CDR3, the full variable domain is DVKVTQSSRYLVKRTGEKVFLECVQDMDHENMFWYRQDPGLGLRLIYFSYDVKMKEKGDIPEGYSVSREKKERFSLILESASTNQTSMYLCASSSGTGGWSNEKLFFGSGTQLSVL.

The V gene is TRBV27, the J gene TRBJ2-7; tentatively, D is TRBD1 (5 bases). This CDR3 is built from 15 residues. Trimming took 1 base from V and 3 from J, leaving 13 bases between them. Germline V gene lookup returns CDR1 MNHEY and CDR2 SMNVEV (reference sequence). Written as DNA, the CDR3 is TGTGCCAGCAGTTTATTTCAGGGTGTGGGCTACGAGCAGTACTTC. Translating it yields CASSLFQGVGYEQYF.

CDR3 sequence: CASSSRGISNQPQHF. DNA for the CDR3: TGTGCCAGCAGCTCCAGAGGGATTAGCAATCAGCCCCAGCATTTT. The chain employs TRBV7-3 and TRBJ1-5; D unclear. Per the germline V gene, CDR1 is SGHTA and CDR2 is FQGTGA. The CDR3 has 15 residues. V lost 4 bases and J 0 bases, leaving 10 bases between the germline ends.

This clonotype was seen a few times. The chain recombines TRBV2 with TRBJ1-5, with D unresolved. The germline CDR1 and CDR2 sequences are SNHLY and FYNNEI. Trimming removed 4 bases from V and 0 bases from J, with 7 bases in between. There are 14 residues in the CDR3. CDR3 sequence: CASSGEYSNQPQHF. The CDR3 DNA follows: TGTGCCAGCAGTGGGGAGTATAGCAATCAGCCCCAGCATTTT.

This chain joins TRBV20-1 and TRBJ1-5, with TRBD1 identical over 12 bases. J was trimmed by 7 bases and V by 0 bases; bases with no gene match: 4. The CDR3 has 15 amino acids. The germline V gene encodes CDR1 DFQATT and CDR2 SNEGSKA (reference sequence). The CDR3 DNA follows: TGCAGTGCTAGAGATCTGGGGACAGGGGGCCAGCCCCAGCATTTT. Residues: CSARDLGTGGQPQHF.

This rearrangement joins TRBV15 to TRBJ2-2; D is unclear. V was trimmed by 4 bases and J by 6 bases, leaving 9 bases between them. This CDR3 contains 13 residues. CDR1 and CDR2 from the germline V gene are LNHNV and YYDKDF (reference sequence). The CDR3 bases are TGTGCCACCAGCATCTACCCCCCCGGGGAGCTGTTTTTT. Residues: CATSIYPPGELFF.

This clonotype has just a few counts. The genes are TRBV28 and TRBJ2-2; TRBD2 matches 7 bases. The V and J ends lost 8 bases and 0 bases, in that order; junction bases with no gene match: 6. The CDR3 covers 15 residues. Per the germline V gene, CDR1 is MDHEN and CDR2 is SYDVKM. The CDR3 loop reads CASRLLAPNTGELFF. The CDR3 region has the DNA TGTGCCAGCCGATTACTAGCGCCGAACACCGGGGAGCTGTTTTTT.

The chain carries TRBV12-3 or TRBV12-4 and TRBJ1-5; D call uncertain. This CDR3 region has 12 residues. V lost 0 bases, J lost 6 bases, and 3 bases lay in between. The CDR3 here is CASSLALQPQHF. CDR3 nucleotide sequence: TGTGCCAGCAGTTTAGCGCTTCAGCCCCAGCATTTT.